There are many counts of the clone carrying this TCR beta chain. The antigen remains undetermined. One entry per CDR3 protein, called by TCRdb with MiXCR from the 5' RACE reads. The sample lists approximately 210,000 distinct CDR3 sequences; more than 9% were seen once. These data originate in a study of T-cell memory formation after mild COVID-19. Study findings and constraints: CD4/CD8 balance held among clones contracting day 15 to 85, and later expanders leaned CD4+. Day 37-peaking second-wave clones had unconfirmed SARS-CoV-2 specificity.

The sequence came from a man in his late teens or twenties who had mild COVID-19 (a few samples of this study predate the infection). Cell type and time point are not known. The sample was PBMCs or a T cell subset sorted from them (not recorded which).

The DNA for the CDR3 is TGTGCCAGCAGCTTGACAGCCCAAGAGACCCAGTACTTC. Its protein product is CASSLTAQETQYF. The rearrangement uses TRBV7-3 and TRBJ2-5, with a tentative D call TRBD1 (5 bases). The CDR3 is 13 residues long. Germline V gene sequence: CDR1 SGHTA, CDR2 FQGTGA. V was cut by 3 bases and J by 1 base, with 6 bases left in between.